Below, one TCR beta chain is given with its context. Its matching antigen is unknown. This sample is drawn from a study of cytomegalovirus exposure and HLA in healthy donors. The CDR3 consists of 14 residues. V was shortened by 3 bases and J by 6 bases, with 15 bases between the two germline ends. Germline V gene data show CDR1 as MNHEY and CDR2 as SMNVEV (reference sequence). Study results and limitations: Later analysis identified several of the most significant clusters that appeared linked to common viral pathogens. Most sequenced TCRs were rare (though some public TCRs occurred in many donors). With later analysis, a missense DCLRE1C variant became linked to TCR beta V- and J-gene trimming.

Primers: 60 Vbeta forward and 13 Jbeta reverse. Some clones are missing from TCRdb's copy, which holds only in-frame ones; the method was immunoSEQ multiplex PCR. This sample has 59,000 or so clones, with about four fifths found just once. The chain couples TRBV27 to TRBJ2-7, with a weak D call TRBD1 (5 bases). Input material: PBMCs. The TCR originated in a man in his thirties or forties in good health and CMV-seropositive. CDR3 sequence: CASSLSQGGCEQYF. The CDR3 nucleotides are TGTGCCAGCAGTTTGAGTCAGGGTGGATGCGAGCAGTACTTC.